The clone carrying this T cell receptor (beta chain) was counted between two and nine times. No antigen is known for it. This sample was included in a study of cytomegalovirus exposure and HLA in healthy donors. Germline assignment: CDR1 SGHTA and CDR2 FQGNSA. Trimming left V 1 base short and J 5 bases short, with 20 bases between. CDR3 length: 17 residues. Both 60 Vbeta primers and 13 Jbeta primers went into the PCR. The data were produced by immunoSEQ multiplex PCR, yet TCRdb's version contains in-frame clones alone and is incomplete. The sample lists 120,000 to 150,000 clones; roughly three quarters were seen once. Study-wide findings and caveats: It was assumed in the presence/absence analyses that sequencing depth was roughly uniform across donors.

The TCR was taken from a young man in good health and CMV-seronegative. Sequencing was performed on PBMCs. The rearrangement links TRBV7-2 to TRBJ2-5; D may be TRBD1 (5 bases). The CDR3, as DNA: TGTGCCAGCAGCTTAGGGGCAGGGCCTGGGGCAGGGGAGACCCAGTACTTC. Protein: CASSLGAGPGAGETQYF.